Listed below are T cell receptor beta chains from one sample, sequenced in a study of blood T cells in healthy people across ages. Each CDR3 protein gets one entry after TCRdb re-called the 5' RACE reads with MiXCR. The sample records more than 700,000 distinct CDR3 sequences, roughly 46% being singletons. Sequencing used blood. The receptors here all came from a man older than 75 in good health. CDR3s include the opening cysteine and the closing phenylalanine or tryptophan. The D gene is left open where the match is weak. Clone sizes are given selectively: once, few, many, or a class where the clone is expanded.

.	TRBV5-4	TRBJ1-2	.	TGTGCCAGCAGCAGCAGACAGGAGAATTTTTATGGCTACACCTTC	CASSSRQENFYGYTF
.	TRBV3-1	TRBJ2-7	.	TGTGCCAGCAGCCAAGGAAAGTCAGGCAGGGCATCCGAGCAGTACTTC	CASSQGKSGRASEQYF
.	TRBV27	TRBJ2-1	.	TGTGCCAGCAGGGTAAACCTCCATGAGCAGTTCTTC	CASRVNLHEQFF
.	TRBV9	TRBJ1-6	few	TGTGCCAGCAGCCCAGTCCCCGGACAGTATAATTCACCCCTCCACTTT	CASSPVPGQYNSPLHF
.	TRBV6-2/TRBV6-3	TRBJ2-7	.	TGTGCCAGCAGTCCCTCCCGGTGGGAGCAGTACTTC	CASSPSRWEQYF
TRBD1	TRBV10-3	TRBJ1-2	.	TGTGCCATCAGTCCCGGCGGGGGGACAGGGGCCCCCTATGGCTACACCTTC	CAISPGGGTGAPYGYTF
TRBD1	TRBV29-1	TRBJ2-3	.	TGCAGCGTTGATCTGGGACAGGGGGCCACAGATACGCAGTATTTT	CSVDLGQGATDTQYF
.	TRBV29-1	TRBJ2-7	few	TGCAGCGCTCTGAAACAGGGGAGCGGGGAGCAGTACTTC	CSALKQGSGEQYF
TRBD2	TRBV15	TRBJ2-3	.	TGTGCCACCGGCAGAGGGGCATCTCGCGGGAGCGATACGCAGTATTTT	CATGRGASRGSDTQYF
.	TRBV12-3/TRBV12-4	TRBJ2-3	.	TGTGCCAGCAGTTTAATGAGGGTGGGGTCAGATACGCAGTATTTT	CASSLMRVGSDTQYF
.	TRBV4-1	TRBJ2-3	few	TGCGCCAGCAGCCAAGAGCGGCTGGCGGGACGGCTCACAGATACGCAGTATTTT	CASSQERLAGRLTDTQYF
TRBD2	TRBV6-5	TRBJ2-5	.	TGTGCCAGCAGTTACGGCGGTAGCGGGGAGGAGACCCAGTACTTC	CASSYGGSGEETQYF
.	TRBV9	TRBJ2-7	.	TGTGCCAGCAGCGTAGAGGCAGGGCACTACGAGCAGTACTTC	CASSVEAGHYEQYF
.	TRBV18	TRBJ2-1	.	TGTGCCAGCTCATCGGGCTCTGACAATGAGCAGTTCTTC	CASSSGSDNEQFF
TRBD2	TRBV19	TRBJ2-1	few	TGTGTTAGCCCAGGACTAGCGGGACGCCATGAGCAGTTCTTC	CVSPGLAGRHEQFF
TRBD2	TRBV14	TRBJ2-1	few	TGTGCCAGCAGCCAAGGGACTAGCGGGAGGGCCATATCCTACAATGAGCAGTTCTTC	CASSQGTSGRAISYNEQFF